The rows below give T cell receptor beta chains drawn from one sample of a study of blood T cell repertoires in COVID-19. Profiling relied on immunoSEQ multiplex PCR, and the TCRdb table lists in-frame clones only, not all of them. The table includes approximately 190,000 clones, around 86% detected once. The sample was PBMCs or T cells enriched from blood (not recorded which). The receptors were gathered from a woman aged 35 to 49 in a cohort exposed to, infected with or recovered from COVID-19 (not recorded which). The conserved cysteine and the conserved F or W are not part of the CDR3 here.

j_call v_call cdr3_aa
TRBJ2-1 TRBV9 ASSVVLAGFDNEQF
TRBJ1-2 TRBV21-1 ASLSDRDYT
TRBJ1-1 TRBV4-2 ASSQDGRQGAEAF
TRBJ2-2 TRBV5-1 ASSGTSNTGELF
TRBJ2-2 TRBV13 ASSLGPRGAPGGTGELF
TRBJ2-1 TRBV21-1 ASSTRGREGVNEQF
TRBJ2-1 TRBV11-2 ASSLEWASGGDNEQF
TRBJ1-5 TRBV25-1 ASLHMDRVSNQPQH
TRBJ1-1 TRBV7-6 ASSLASQTEAF
TRBJ2-5 TRBV5-4 ASSAGLGAQTQY
TRBJ2-5 TRBV15 ATSRKYPAEGASGIDQETQY
TRBJ2-2 TRBV27 ASSDRGAGELF
TRBJ2-5 TRBV7-9 ASSLEYPQETQY
TRBJ2-1 TRBV3-1/TRBV3-2 ASSQEPRGLNNEQF
TRBJ1-6 TRBV27 ASSPASNPPLH
TRBJ1-2 TRBV2 ASSPDSTRNYGYT
TRBJ1-5 TRBV27 ASSSSSRGAKQPQH
TRBJ1-1 TRBV19 ASSSQGNTEAF
TRBJ2-7 TRBV28 ASRTDRGEQY
TRBJ1-6 TRBV7-9 ASSPTHQGARMNSPLH
TRBJ1-5 TRBV6-5 AVQGNSNQPQH
TRBJ2-1 TRBV11-3 ASSLAGRNEQF
TRBJ1-3 TRBV11-2 ASSLVSRETGNTIY